This record concerns one T cell receptor beta chain sequence. Its antigen is not known. Sequencing ends 3 residues short of the CDR3 end; the germline J gene provides the rest. The data derive from a study of T cells in women clearing cervical HPV infection. Study-wide findings and caveats: CIN3+ cases had significantly higher TCR richness than controls; evenness did not differ.

MY09/MY11 PCR detected cervical HPV DNA; dot-blot assigned genotypes. The V gene's germline CDR1 is SGHRS and CDR2 YFSETQ. The length of the CDR3 is 15 residues. J lost 2 bases, V lost 4 bases, and 8 bases had no gene match. Measured with immunoSEQ multiplex PCR; TCRdb has only the in-frame clones, and not every one. The sample holds 45,000 to 55,000 clones. The genes are TRBV5-1 and TRBJ1-1; 7 bases are a match to TRBD1. The receptor's source is a woman aged 18 to 69 with a cervical HPV16 infection that either progressed to CIN3+ or cleared (not recorded which). What was sequenced was blood buffy coat. The CDR3: CASSKVGGLNTEAFF. The sequenced CDR3 bases are TGCGCCAGCAGCAAAGTAGGGGGCTTAAACACTGAA.